What follows is one T cell receptor beta chain and its context. This specimen comes from a study of blood T cell repertoires in COVID-19. For the study at large: Sites across the United States, Italy and Spain contributed samples from acute and convalescent COVID-19. Nucleic acid was either cDNA or gDNA, and it came from T cells, B-cell-depleted T cells, or PBMCs.

Original handling: Scientists estimated how many nucleated cells there were by amplifying reference gene primers. TCRdb keeps only in-frame clones here, not all; method: immunoSEQ multiplex PCR. V and J calls and clone size follow that table, whereas D and trimming were derived from the DNA. The sample holds about 250,000 clones, about four fifths seen once. Trimming at V came to 1 base and at J to 10 bases, leaving 7 bases not matched to a gene. The CDR3 consists of 16 residues. Per the germline V gene, CDR1 is SGHTA and CDR2 is FQGTGA. The chain employs TRBV7-3 and TRBJ2-1; TRBD2 matches at 13 bases. The receptor was derived from an elderly man with acute or convalescent COVID-19. Source material: peripheral blood. CDR3 nucleotide sequence: TGTGCCAGCAGCTTAAGGGGGACTAGCGGGATTCGCGAGCAGTTCTTC. It translates to CASSLRGTSGIREQFF.